This entry is about one T cell receptor (beta chain). The target antigen is unknown. This sample stems from a study of tumor-infiltrating lymphocytes in primary liver carcinoma. Co-extraction of RNA and DNA was performed on roughly 20-33 mg of unsorted bulk tissue. Every one of the tumor samples had a viable tumor cell content above 75%. Priming with a constant-region primer yielded TCR beta cDNA from roughly 490 ng total RNA. The TCR beta library was amplified through three nested multiplex PCR rounds in a modified ARM-PCR procedure. With TRBV1-TRBV30 forward primers and a C-beta reverse primer, the first two PCR rounds were run for approximately 10 cycles each. Using its own MiXCR run on the multiplex PCR reads, TCRdb lists one record per CDR3 protein. The data hold under 30,000 distinct CDR3 sequences, with roughly four fifths observed a single time. Study-wide findings and caveats: Relative to blood, tumors carried a significantly larger fraction of the repertoire in their top 250 clones (p = 0.039).

From germline, CDR1 is MNHEY and CDR2 SVGEGT. This CDR3 spans 15 amino acids. Material: liver tumor tissue from sampling region 3. The subset was: tumor region T3, left-lateral pole. V is TRBV6-2 or TRBV6-3 and J is TRBJ1-3, with D possibly being TRBD1 (5 bases). This clonotype was sampled from a man aged 35 to 55 with primary liver carcinoma and hepatitis B virus infection. CDR3 sequence: CDGSYSGPWSDAIYF. The CDR3 nucleotides read TGTGACGGCAGTTACTCGGGACCGTGGTCGGACGCCATATATTTT.